The present TCR beta chain was sequenced within a study of cytomegalovirus exposure and HLA in healthy donors (TCRdb year 2017). Context from the whole study: An earlier analysis of 587 of the donors reported roughly 300 Gb of sequence data and roughly 110 million unique TCR beta sequences from 190 million or so T cells. Roughly 300 gigabases of sequencing data and tens of millions of unique TCR sequences made up an early release that covered 500 to 650 HLA-typed donors. Of the roughly 400 genotyped donors, about 80% fell in the genetic ancestry cluster associated with self-reported Caucasian donors. The study aimed to test whether cataloging public T cell receptors could reveal signatures of past pathogen exposure. Using immunosequencing, the study profiled T cell repertoires from 550 to 750 subjects and related those repertoires to cytomegalovirus serostatus. Besides the first cohort of hundreds of subjects, a separate validation cohort made up of roughly 120 different subjects was used. The study combined high-throughput TCR immunosequencing, statistical association of individual TCRs with disease status, and machine learning to predict cytomegalovirus infection status. In a later analysis, previously published TCR beta repertoires from 550 to 750 donors were re-analyzed and high-resolution HLA genotyping was added so that TCR occurrence patterns could be studied. In the later analysis, no new phenotypic data were used to find candidate immune exposures; instead, reliance was placed on TCR beta sequences and their occurrence across donors. To decide whether each TCR beta V gene segment behaved as functional or pseudogenic, an earlier analysis of 587 of the donors relied on high-throughput TCR beta sequencing. Alongside the repertoire data, information on donor age, sex, ethnicity and CMV serostatus was compiled. In a later genetic analysis, genome-wide SNP genotypes for 398 of the 666 donors were used, and that subset was treated as a discovery cohort. All discovery cohort repertoires had been generated on a single sequencing platform. Both class I and class II loci were covered by HLA typing, at four-digit resolution. The number of typed donors differed by locus: roughly 620-640 for A, B, C, DRB1 and DQB1; some 500 for DQA1; approximately 600 for DPA1; and 400 to 480 for DPB1. Several DR-DQ haplotypes were handled as single units for association and clustering because linkage in the cohort was strong. Across some 400 genotyped donors of the cohort, an average of 235,054 unique TCR beta nucleotide sequences per donor were sequenced, and around 19% of those sequences were non-productive. Results and caveats for the whole study, not just this receptor: The classifier was reported to diagnose cytomegalovirus status with high specificity and sensitivity in both the original and validation cohorts. A later analysis associated 16,951 TCR beta sequences with specific HLA alleles at a false discovery rate of 0.05. A later analysis found that TCR association rates varied across HLA loci, with DRB1 alleles showing the most associated TCRs and HLA-C alleles the fewest. A later genetic analysis associated a missense DCLRE1C variant with V-gene and J-gene trimming of TCR beta chains, and an independent cohort replicated the association. In a later analysis, several top co-occurrence clusters were reported to appear linked to parvovirus B19, influenza, CMV and Epstein-Barr virus. Correlated functional status among segregating V segments might be attributable to linkage disequilibrium, but an unknown experimental factor could not be ruled out. In this cohort, only TCR beta chains were sequenced, and detectable features were limited by the absence of alpha or paired-chain data. In an earlier analysis of approximately 590 of the donors, most TCR beta V segments appeared in productive rearrangements about 87% or about 30% of the time, broadly matching IMGT annotations. It was suggested by the authors that the approach could potentially be generalized to other disease states and immunological phenotypes. When HLA alleles, especially DR and DQ, strongly co-occurred, TCR associations were difficult to assign to individual alleles. In a later analysis, HLA-associated TCR beta chains showed more clonal expansion and lower generation probabilities than non-associated chains that were equally common. In vitro tests confirmed that a few of the cytomegalovirus-associated TCR beta chains recognize cytomegalovirus antigens. Presence/absence analyses assumed roughly uniform sequencing depth across donors, an assumption that may not hold. In a later genetic analysis, fewer N-insertions in productive TCRs were reported among donors in an Asian-associated ancestry cluster than the approximately 630-donor mean. A total of some 180 TCR beta chains were listed by the study as associated with cytomegalovirus. Most TCR sequences were observed very rarely across donors, whereas some public TCRs were present in many individuals. A later analysis found that most CMV-associated TCR beta chains appeared HLA-restricted, with HLA associations seemingly driven largely by CMV exposure. Because counts were too low, about 18 rarely observed V segments, including chromosome 9 orphons, were excluded from the earlier analysis of 587 of the donors. HLA typing was unavailable for some donors at each locus, so association tests used only the typed subset. The sequencing pipeline was judged likely to have produced a cluster of highly shared sequence variants as a technical artifact. For the cohort, immune exposure information was limited to CMV serostatus. A further reported finding was that TCR beta sequences accurately predicted the HLA-A and HLA-B alleles for most subjects in the first cohort. Because the 87-base-pair reads could not distinguish some IMGT-functional V segments, including TRBV6-2 and TRBV6-3, those segments were excluded.

Library method: the immunoSEQ multiplex PCR assay. The multiplex PCR relied on a mix of 60 forward primers for TCR Vbeta segments and 13 reverse primers for TCR Jbeta segments. The CDR3 region of rearranged TCR beta genes was amplified from genomic DNA by a multiplex PCR assay. The amplified TCR beta libraries were sequenced on the Illumina HiSeq System as 87-base-pair reads. The original pipeline was this. A later analysis tallied approximately 87 million unique TCR beta chains across the 666 repertoires, and about 10 million of those chains were shared by two or more donors. Raw reads were error-corrected and collapsed into unique sequences by a nearest-neighbor algorithm in which closely related sequences were merged to remove PCR and sequencing errors. To assign V, D and J gene segments, CDR3 sequences were aligned to IMGT reference sequences. For a sequence to be retained, at least a six-nucleotide match to both a V gene segment and a J gene segment was required. Rearrangements were classified as productive when the CDR3 lacked stop codons and remained in frame with V and J, and all other rearrangements were classified as non-productive. CDR3 was defined by IMGT convention, running from the second conserved V-encoded cysteine to the conserved J-encoded phenylalanine. The earlier analysis of some 540 of the donors excluded any sequence lacking an unambiguous match to a single V gene segment. An earlier analysis of roughly 590 of the donors called V segments functional above 56.7% productive rearrangements and segregating when the between-donor standard deviation exceeded 5%. A statistical classification framework was developed to diagnose cytomegalovirus status using the catalog of TCR beta chain sequences. V and J gene assignment, in a later analysis, came from comparing TCR nucleotide sequences with IMGT/GENE-DB human TR gene sequences. A later analysis assigned CDR3 sequences and most-parsimonious VDJ recombination scenarios with the TCRdist pipeline. In a later analysis, each TCR beta chain was defined by its CDR3 amino acid sequence together with its V-gene family, and reads without a unique V-gene family were excluded. A later analysis removed over 500 highly shared, low-generation-probability nucleotide sequences to deal with suspected cross-contamination and a sequencing artifact. In a later analysis, a clonal expansion index for each public chain was calculated from normalized within-repertoire ranks of inferred template counts. A later analysis computed generation probabilities with a VDJ recombination model fitted to out-of-frame rearrangements, and checked the results against IGoR. In a later analysis, hypergeometric tests were used to score TCR-TCR, TCR-HLA and TCR-CMV co-occurrence, with a repertoire-size bias correction applied to TCR pairs. A later analysis estimated false discovery rates by permuting HLA or CMV assignments 20 times. In a later analysis, co-occurring TCRs were grouped using DBSCAN, with TCRdist sequence similarity added in when clustering inside HLA-allele-positive subsets. Repertoires with fewer than 30,000 or more than 120,000 public chains were left out of co-occurrence clustering, as were five repertoires with anomalous nucleotide sharing. TCRdb mirrors the immuneACCESS table, restricted to in-frame sequences. Some clones are absent from its copies; in checked studies, under half trace to an unresolved V gene, and the reason for the others is unknown. V and J calls and clone size follow that table, whereas D and trimming were derived from the DNA. For this sample the table gives more than 80,000 clones, of which 60% to 85% were detected only once. More than 2.5% of the sample rests with the top ten.

The cohort was made up of 666 healthy bone marrow donors. Cohort members were all nominally healthy when sampled, although unrecorded immune exposures were likely present. The donor tested CMV seropositive and was one of the 289 seropositive cohort members. Every donor gave a peripheral blood sample, and the peripheral blood mononuclear cells from that sample were used for TCR beta sequencing. The Qiagen DNeasy Blood Extraction Kit was used to extract genomic DNA from the blood cell samples. As to this clone: Its cognate antigen has yet to be identified. Per-base qualities were not stored, and no clone one base away is much larger.

CDR1 and CDR2 were assigned from the germline V gene as SGHTA and FQGNSA. V has 4 bases trimmed and J has 7 bases trimmed; junction bases matching no gene number 10. The CDR3 spans 16 residues, from the cysteine through the phenylalanine. The kept DNA is CDR3 alone, 48 bases in frame from the first base. The rearranged segments are TRBV7-2 and TRBJ2-1; TRBD2 lines up with 10 middle nucleotides. The sequencing input was PBMCs. The receptor comes from a male donor in good health and CMV-seropositive. The CDR3 protein is CASSYRSGGAGNEQFF. Read as DNA, the sequence is TGTGCCAGCAGCTATAGAAGCGGGGGGGCCGGAAATGAGCAGTTCTTC. This CDR3, with the reference TRBV7-2 and TRBJ2-1 proteins standing in past its ends, gives the full variable domain GAGVSQSPSNKVTEKGKDVELRCDPISGHTALYWYRQSLGQGLEFLIYFQGNSAPDKSGLPSDRFSAERTGGSVSTLTIQRTQQEDSAVYLCASSYRSGGAGNEQFFGPGTRLTVL.